This entry lists 2 T cell receptor beta chains sequenced from one sample in a study of blood T cell repertoires in COVID-19. Some clones are missing from TCRdb's copy, which holds only in-frame ones; the method was immunoSEQ multiplex PCR. This sample has over 200,000 clones, with over 85% found just once. Sample: PBMCs or T cells enriched from blood (not recorded which). The receptors derive from a woman in her thirties with acute COVID-19.

The rearrangement uses TRBV6-5 and TRBJ2-1, with 8 positions matching TRBD2. Germline-derived CDR1 and CDR2 are MNHEY and SVGAGI. The CDR3 loop spans 15 amino acids. Trimming removed 2 bases from V and 6 bases from J; junction bases left unmatched: 6. The CDR3 region has the DNA TGTGCCAGCAGTTACGACGGGGGGGCGGTCAATGAGCAGTTCTTC. Amino acids: CASSYDGGAVNEQFF.

This clone showed up just once. The chain employs TRBV7-2 and TRBJ2-3, with no clear D. Germline lookup yields CDR1 SGHTA and CDR2 FQGNSA. Trimming took 7 bases from V and 6 from J, leaving 11 bases between them. This CDR3 region has 12 residues. CDR3 coding DNA: TGTGCCAGCACCACCGAGGTCGATACGCAGTATTTT. It yields the protein CASTTEVDTQYF.